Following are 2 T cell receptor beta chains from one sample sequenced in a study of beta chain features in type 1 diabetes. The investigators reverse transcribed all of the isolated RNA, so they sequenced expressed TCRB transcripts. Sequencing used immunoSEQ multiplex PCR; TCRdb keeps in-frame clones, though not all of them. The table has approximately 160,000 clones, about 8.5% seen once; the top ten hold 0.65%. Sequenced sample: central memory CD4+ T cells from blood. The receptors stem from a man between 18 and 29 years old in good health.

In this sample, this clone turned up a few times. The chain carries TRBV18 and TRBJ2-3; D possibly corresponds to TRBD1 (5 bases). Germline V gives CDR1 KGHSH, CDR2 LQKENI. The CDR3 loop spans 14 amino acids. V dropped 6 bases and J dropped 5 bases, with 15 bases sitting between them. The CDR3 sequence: CASSPQGIRDTQYF. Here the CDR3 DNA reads TGTGCCAGCTCGCCTCAGGGTATCCGAGATACGCAGTATTTT.

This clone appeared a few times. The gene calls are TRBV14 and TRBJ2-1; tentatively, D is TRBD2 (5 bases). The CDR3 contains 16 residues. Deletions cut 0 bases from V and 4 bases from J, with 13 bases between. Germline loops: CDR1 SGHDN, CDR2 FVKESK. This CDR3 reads CASSQDPASLYNEQFF. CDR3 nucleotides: TGTGCCAGCAGCCAAGATCCGGCTAGCTTATACAATGAGCAGTTCTTC.